Listed below are T cell receptor beta chains from one sample, sequenced in a study of shared clonotypes between healthy human individuals. The repertoire was sequenced with immunoSEQ multiplex PCR; TCRdb's copy has only in-frame clones and lacks some. The table lists 500,000 to 650,000 clones, roughly four fifths of them singletons. Sequenced input: PBMCs. The receptors derive from a woman between 40 and 55 years old in good health. Some clones in this sample may be carry-over from other donors' samples. Both conserved end residues are part of each CDR3. Fields, in order: CDR3 protein, CDR3 DNA, clone size, D gene, J gene, V gene. D genes are given only for firm matches. Clone size, where shown, is once, few, many, or a class for clones that have expanded.

CASSQDSTGELFF TGCGCCAGCAGCCAAGATTCCACCGGAGAACTGTTTTTT many . TRBJ1-4 TRBV4-3
CAWSYSSILKHPILF TGCGCCTGGAGTTATTCTAGTATCCTGAAACACCCCATTCTTTTT . . TRBJ1-4 TRBV30
CASTQIEAGGYTF TGTGCCAGCACCCAGATAGAGGCGGGGGGCTACACCTTC . . TRBJ1-2 TRBV28
CASSLRAASHEQFF TGCGCCAGCAGCTTGCGGGCAGCGTCCCATGAGCAGTTCTTC . . TRBJ2-1 TRBV5-1
CASSPGYEQYF TGTGCCAGCTCACCCGGATACGAGCAGTACTTC . . TRBJ2-7 TRBV18
CASSLVLAGGNEQFF TGTGCCAGCAGCTTAGTGCTAGCGGGAGGCAATGAGCAGTTCTTC . TRBD2 TRBJ2-1 TRBV7-2
CASSPSGHPSGNTIYF TGTGCCAGCTCACCGTCAGGGCACCCCTCTGGAAACACCATATATTTT once . TRBJ1-3 TRBV18
CASSPFGQGGDSYEQYF TGTGCCAGCAGTCCGTTCGGACAGGGTGGAGATTCCTACGAGCAGTACTTC . TRBD1 TRBJ2-7 TRBV11-1
CASSAQGGGNQPQHF TGTGCCAGCAGTGCCCAGGGAGGTGGCAATCAGCCCCAGCATTTT few . TRBJ1-5 TRBV2
CASSGGRGANTGELFF TGTGCCAGCAGCGGAGGACGGGGGGCGAACACCGGGGAGCTGTTTTTT . TRBD2 TRBJ2-2 TRBV5-4
CAWSPLGQRFTGELFF TGTGCCTGGAGTCCCCTGGGGCAGCGATTTACCGGGGAGCTGTTTTTT many . TRBJ2-2 TRBV30
CASSLEGISGANVLTF TGTGCCAGCAGCTTAGAGGGTATCTCTGGGGCCAACGTCCTGACTTTC . . TRBJ2-6 TRBV7-3
CASSLGGTGLDGYTF TGTGCCAGCAGTTTAGGAGGGACAGGGTTGGATGGCTACACCTTC . TRBD1 TRBJ1-2 TRBV28
CASSPRLAGGADTQYF TGTGCCAGCAGCCCTCGACTAGCGGGAGGTGCAGATACGCAGTATTTT . TRBD2 TRBJ2-3 TRBV7-6
CASSLRETEQFF TGTGCCAGCAGCTTACGGGAGACTGAGCAGTTCTTC . . TRBJ2-1 TRBV7-2
CAGGQDVGETQYF TGTGCCGGGGGACAGGACGTAGGGGAGACCCAGTACTTC . TRBD1 TRBJ2-5 TRBV2
CASSHYAPLAASYEQYF TGTGCCAGCAGCCATTATGCCCCGCTGGCAGCTTCCTACGAGCAGTACTTC . . TRBJ2-7 TRBV28
CASKAGAVENREQYF TGCGCCAGCAAGGCAGGGGCAGTGGAGAATCGCGAGCAGTACTTC . . TRBJ2-7 TRBV5-1
CASSPDSSYEQYF TGCGCCAGCAGCCCGGACTCCTCCTACGAGCAGTACTTC few . TRBJ2-7 TRBV5-1
CASSPGTSGTNEQFF TGTGCCAGCAGCCCTGGGACTAGCGGGACCAATGAGCAGTTCTTC few TRBD2 TRBJ2-1 TRBV5-5
CASVWSGGNQPQHF TGTGCCAGCGTTTGGTCAGGGGGCAATCAGCCCCAGCATTTT . . TRBJ1-5 TRBV28
CASSERRVATNEKLFF TGTGCCAGCAGTGAAAGGCGGGTGGCAACTAATGAAAAACTGTTTTTT . . TRBJ1-4 TRBV25-1
CASFKGVGTDHYEQYF TGTGCCAGCTTCAAAGGGGTGGGGACAGACCACTACGAGCAGTACTTC once . TRBJ2-7 TRBV21-1
CASKTASGANVLTF TGTGCCTCAAAGACAGCCTCTGGGGCCAACGTCCTGACTTTC . . TRBJ2-6 TRBV2
CASSEPPYEQYF TGTGCCAGCAGTGAACCTCCCTACGAGCAGTACTTC . . TRBJ2-7 TRBV6-1
CSGLGQRGTETQYF TGCAGCGGGCTGGGACAGCGGGGGACAGAGACCCAGTACTTC . . TRBJ2-5 TRBV29-1
CASSFWAGVQETQYF TGTGCCAGCAGCTTCTGGGCGGGAGTTCAAGAGACCCAGTACTTC . TRBD2 TRBJ2-5 TRBV7-3
CASSKWFGSGGAVNTEAFF . . . TRBJ1-1 TRBV28
CASSMVAGVQETQYF TGTGCCAGTAGTATGGTAGCGGGAGTCCAAGAGACCCAGTACTTC . TRBD2 TRBJ2-5 TRBV19
CASSLDKEANQPQHF TGCGCCAGCAGCCTAGATAAGGAAGCCAATCAGCCCCAGCATTTT . . TRBJ1-5 TRBV5-1
CASSGPLAGDLDEQFF TGTGCCAGCAGCGGACCTCTTGCGGGAGATTTGGATGAGCAGTTCTTC . TRBD2 TRBJ2-1 TRBV7-8
CASSQSLSDTQYF TGTGCCAGCAGCCAGTCCCTTTCGGATACGCAGTATTTT . . TRBJ2-3 TRBV14
CASSPGLAGSTDTQYF TGTGCTAGCAGCCCTGGACTAGCAGGAAGCACAGATACGCAGTATTTT . TRBD2 TRBJ2-3 TRBV7-7
CASEGEQWSGYTF TGTGCCAGCGAAGGGGAACAGTGGAGTGGCTACACCTTC . . TRBJ1-2 TRBV2
CASSARQAMNTEAFF TGTGCCAGCAGCGCCCGACAGGCTATGAACACTGAAGCTTTCTTT . . TRBJ1-1 TRBV5-7
CVWGRGQTEAFF TGTGTCTGGGGCAGGGGTCAGACTGAAGCTTTCTTT few . TRBJ1-1 TRBV30
CAWSGGGNQPQHF TGTGCCTGGAGTGGAGGGGGAAATCAGCCCCAGCATTTT . . TRBJ1-5 TRBV30
CASSLRTGRGYGYTF TGTGCCAGCAGTCTCCGGACAGGGAGGGGATATGGCTACACCTTC once TRBD1 TRBJ1-2 TRBV6-1
CASSRGAEVQNIQYF TGTGCCAGCAGTAGAGGAGCGGAAGTCCAAAACATTCAGTACTTC . . TRBJ2-4 TRBV6-5
CASSRTANYGYTF TGTGCCAGCAGCCGGACGGCTAACTATGGCTACACCTTC . . TRBJ1-2 TRBV6-5
CASSLGTGPLRTEAFF TGTGCCAGCAGCTTGGGGACAGGTCCCCTTAGAACTGAAGCTTTCTTT few TRBD1 TRBJ1-1 TRBV5-6
CASSEPRDSISYEQYF TGTGCCAGCAGCGAACCCCGGGACTCGATCTCCTACGAGCAGTACTTC once . TRBJ2-7 TRBV7-6
CASTPGAGEKLFF TGTGCCAGCACCCCCGGGGCGGGGGAAAAACTGTTTTTT . . TRBJ1-4 TRBV7-2
CATHPGQDSYEQYF TGTGCCACCCACCCAGGCCAGGACTCCTACGAGCAGTACTTC . . TRBJ2-7 TRBV19
CATTSGLNGGGTEAFF TGTGCCACCACCTCGGGCCTCAATGGAGGGGGCACTGAAGCTTTCTTT . . TRBJ1-1 TRBV15
CASSIAAGGNTEAFF TGTGCCAGTAGTATAGCGGCCGGCGGGAACACTGAAGCTTTCTTT once . TRBJ1-1 TRBV19
CASSEGEHYNEQFF TGCGCCAGCAGTGAGGGGGAACACTACAATGAGCAGTTCTTC . . TRBJ2-1 TRBV10-2
CASSVGQGGYTGELFF TGCGCCAGCAGCGTGGGACAGGGGGGTTACACCGGGGAGCTGTTTTTT . TRBD1 TRBJ2-2 TRBV4-1
CASNFRDRLENEQFF TGCGCCAGCAACTTCCGGGACAGGCTTGAGAATGAGCAGTTCTTC once TRBD1 TRBJ2-1 TRBV5-1
CASSSGQGRTSGSRETQYF TGTGCCAGTAGCTCGGGACAGGGAAGGACTAGCGGGAGTCGAGAGACCCAGTACTTC . TRBD2 TRBJ2-5 TRBV19
CASSIGSLNQPQHF TGTGCCAGTAGTATCGGCAGCCTCAATCAGCCCCAGCATTTT . . TRBJ1-5 TRBV19
CASSPRLAGNTGELFF TGTGCCAGCAGCCCACGACTAGCGGGCAACACCGGGGAGCTGTTTTTT . TRBD2 TRBJ2-2 TRBV9
CASSHRTGPYNEQFF TGCGCCAGCAGCCACCGGACAGGGCCCTACAATGAGCAGTTCTTC . TRBD1 TRBJ2-1 TRBV5-1
CASSPRQTEETQYF TGTGCCAGCTCACCGCGTCAGACCGAAGAGACCCAGTACTTC . . TRBJ2-5 TRBV18
CASSERWGAGTQYF TGCGCCAGCAGTGAGAGGTGGGGGGCTGGTACGCAGTATTTT few . TRBJ2-3 TRBV10-1
CASSPGFTDTQYF TGTGCCAGCAGCCCAGGGTTCACAGATACGCAGTATTTT . . TRBJ2-3 TRBV7-9
CAWSRDRMAYEQYF TGTGCCTGGAGTAGGGACAGGATGGCCTACGAGCAGTACTTC . TRBD1 TRBJ2-7 TRBV30
CASSYDRRISYEQYF TGTGCCAGCAGTTACGATCGTCGTATCAGCTACGAGCAGTACTTC . . TRBJ2-7 TRBV6-5
CASSSGSVMPQHF TGTGCCAGCAGTTCAGGCAGTGTTATGCCCCAGCATTTT . . TRBJ1-5 TRBV2
CASSLSWGLVNGYTF TGTGCCAGCAGTTTATCGTGGGGGTTAGTAAACGGCTACACCTTC . . TRBJ1-2 TRBV28